This is a list of T cell receptor beta chains from one sample in a study of identical twins. TCRdb re-called the 5' RACE reads with MiXCR, one entry per CDR3 protein. The table lists some 500,000 distinct CDR3 sequences, about 14% of them singletons, with about 0.53% in the top ten. These same data were also listed under a study on yellow fever vaccine responses in identical twins.

The specimen was CD4+ T cells sorted from blood. The source of these receptors is a woman under 30 in good health. CDR3s include the opening cysteine and the closing phenylalanine or tryptophan. A D gene is named only where the DNA matches it firmly. Clone size, where shown, is once, few, many, or a class for clones that have expanded.

clone_size: .
v_call: TRBV4-2
j_call: TRBJ2-3
d_call: TRBD1
cdr3_aa: CASSLEGAKTTTDTQYF
cdr3_nt: TGTGCCAGCAGCCTCGAGGGGGCTAAGACTACCACAGATACGCAGTATTTT

clone_size: few
v_call: TRBV7-2
j_call: TRBJ2-7
d_call: .
cdr3_aa: CASSLARRAYEQYF
cdr3_nt: TGTGCCAGCAGCTTAGCGAGGAGAGCCTACGAGCAGTACTTC

clone_size: few
v_call: TRBV5-1
j_call: TRBJ1-2
d_call: .
cdr3_aa: CASSLWDNYGYTF
cdr3_nt: TGCGCCAGCAGCTTGTGGGATAACTATGGCTACACCTTC

clone_size: few
v_call: TRBV12-3/TRBV12-4
j_call: TRBJ2-4
d_call: TRBD1
cdr3_aa: CASSFGTGGIKNIQYF
cdr3_nt: TGTGCCAGCAGTTTCGGGACAGGGGGAATCAAAAACATTCAGTACTTC

clone_size: many
v_call: TRBV20-1
j_call: TRBJ2-1
d_call: TRBD2
cdr3_aa: CSALRLAGGADEQFF
cdr3_nt: TGCAGTGCCCTCAGACTAGCGGGAGGGGCGGATGAGCAGTTCTTC

clone_size: many
v_call: TRBV15
j_call: TRBJ2-4
d_call: .
cdr3_aa: CATSRNRDGENIQYF
cdr3_nt: TGTGCCACCAGCAGAAACAGGGACGGGGAAAACATTCAGTACTTC

clone_size: .
v_call: TRBV15
j_call: TRBJ2-7
d_call: TRBD2
cdr3_aa: CATSRDSLAGGYEQYF
cdr3_nt: TGTGCCACCAGCAGAGATTCACTAGCGGGAGGATACGAGCAGTACTTC

clone_size: .
v_call: TRBV7-2
j_call: TRBJ2-2
d_call: .
cdr3_aa: CASSISSVGELFF
cdr3_nt: TGTGCCAGCAGCATCTCTAGCGTCGGGGAGCTGTTTTTT

clone_size: .
v_call: TRBV7-3
j_call: TRBJ2-1
d_call: .
cdr3_aa: CASSLEWGNEQFF
cdr3_nt: TGTGCCAGCAGCTTAGAATGGGGCAATGAGCAGTTCTTC

clone_size: .
v_call: TRBV7-2
j_call: TRBJ2-4
d_call: .
cdr3_aa: CASSPPLARDIQYF
cdr3_nt: TGTGCCAGCAGCCCCCCGTTAGCCCGGGACATTCAGTACTTC

clone_size: .
v_call: TRBV20-1
j_call: TRBJ2-4
d_call: TRBD1
cdr3_aa: CSARDRGPKNIQYF
cdr3_nt: TGCAGTGCTAGGGACAGGGGGCCCAAAAACATTCAGTACTTC

clone_size: few
v_call: TRBV7-2
j_call: TRBJ2-3
d_call: .
cdr3_aa: CASSLVGGLSTDTQYF
cdr3_nt: TGTGCCAGCAGCTTAGTAGGGGGACTGAGCACAGATACGCAGTATTTT

clone_size: .
v_call: TRBV5-1
j_call: TRBJ1-6
d_call: .
cdr3_aa: CASSLIGQINSPLHF
cdr3_nt: TGCGCCAGCAGCTTGATCGGGCAGATTAATTCACCCCTCCACTTT